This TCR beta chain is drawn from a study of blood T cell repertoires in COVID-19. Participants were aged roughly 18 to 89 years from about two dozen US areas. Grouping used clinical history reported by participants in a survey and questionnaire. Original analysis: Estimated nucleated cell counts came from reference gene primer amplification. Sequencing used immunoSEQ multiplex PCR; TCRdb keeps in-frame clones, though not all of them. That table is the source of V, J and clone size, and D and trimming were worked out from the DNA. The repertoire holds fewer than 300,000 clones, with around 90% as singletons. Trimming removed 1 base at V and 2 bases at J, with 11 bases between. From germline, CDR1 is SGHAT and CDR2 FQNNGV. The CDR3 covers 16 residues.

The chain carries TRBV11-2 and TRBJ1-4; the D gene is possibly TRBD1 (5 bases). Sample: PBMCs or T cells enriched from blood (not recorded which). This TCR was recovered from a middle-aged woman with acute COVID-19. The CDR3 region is CASSLAGGTTNEKLFF. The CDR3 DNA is TGTGCCAGCAGCTTAGCGGGGGGAACCACTAATGAAAAACTGTTTTTT.